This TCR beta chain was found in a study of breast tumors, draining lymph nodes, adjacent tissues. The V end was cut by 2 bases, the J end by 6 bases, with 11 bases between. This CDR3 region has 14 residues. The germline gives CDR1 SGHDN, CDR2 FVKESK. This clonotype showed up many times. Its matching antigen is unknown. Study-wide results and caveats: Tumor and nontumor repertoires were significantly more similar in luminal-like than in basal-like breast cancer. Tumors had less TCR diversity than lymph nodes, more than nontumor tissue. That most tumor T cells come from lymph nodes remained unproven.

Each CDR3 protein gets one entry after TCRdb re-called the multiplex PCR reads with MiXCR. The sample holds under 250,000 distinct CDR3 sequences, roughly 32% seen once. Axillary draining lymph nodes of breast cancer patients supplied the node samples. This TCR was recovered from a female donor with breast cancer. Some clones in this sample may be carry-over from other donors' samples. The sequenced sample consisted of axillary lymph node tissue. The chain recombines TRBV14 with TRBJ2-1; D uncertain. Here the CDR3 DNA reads TGTGCCAGCAGCCAAAACCTCCTTTCCAATGAGCAGTTCTTC. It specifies CASSQNLLSNEQFF.